This T cell receptor (beta chain) was recovered during a study of T cell repertoires in cytomegalovirus infection. Overall study context: A matching HLA type, together with CMV infection, was signaled by public TCR beta signatures. General observations from the study: In two of eight donors, the top clonotype was HLA-C-restricted CMV-specific. Accumulated public TCR beta family frequency recognized individuals carrying CMV together with the relevant HLA.

TCRdb recomputed calls from the reads with MiXCR, one row per CDR3 protein. The table has 700,000 to 900,000 distinct CDR3 sequences, roughly 28% seen once. Germline V gene data show CDR1 as MGHRA and CDR2 as YSYEKL. Trimming took off 0 bases at V and 8 bases at J, with 13 bases between the two ends. This CDR3 contains 14 residues. Regarding this clonotype: The antigen is undetermined.

The rearrangement links TRBV4-1 to TRBJ1-2, with D uncertain. The receptor was isolated from a human donor in good health (CMV status not recorded). Some clones in this sample may be carry-over from other donors' samples. The starting material was cultured CD8+ T cells from PBMCs, obtained from culture after CMV antigen stimulation. This chain's CDR3 is CASSQDGRPEGYTF. The CDR3 DNA reads TGCGCCAGCAGCCAAGATGGAAGGCCGGAGGGCTACACCTTC.